What follows are 12 T cell receptor beta chains derived from one specimen sequenced in a study of immune evolution from preneoplasia to lung adenocarcinoma. Clones were read by immunoSEQ multiplex PCR, and TCRdb kept only the in-frame ones, dropping some. The sample holds several thousand clones, roughly 84% seen once. Sequenced: FFPE minimally invasive lung adenocarcinoma tissue. The receptors derive from a person aged 65 to 85 with lung adenocarcinoma.

This clone appeared a few times. The chain links TRBV4-1 to TRBJ2-1; TRBD2 aligns across 10 bases. This CDR3 has 16 amino acids. The V gene's germline CDR1 is MGHRA and CDR2 YSYEKL. The ends lost 3 bases at V and 3 bases at J; junction bases unmatched: 5. DNA for the CDR3: TGCGCCAGCAGCCATCCGGCTAGCGGGAGCTACAATGAGCAGTTCTTC. This codes for CASSHPASGSYNEQFF.

This sequence joins TRBV4-1 and TRBJ2-7, with 11 bases that match TRBD2. With 1 base clipped from V and 2 bases from J, the junction kept 4 bases outside the gene matches. Germline V CDR1 and CDR2: MGHRA, YSYEKL. The CDR3 length is 16 residues. The CDR3 here is CASSQAPSGGTYEQYF. The CDR3 coding sequence is TGCGCCAGCAGCCAAGCTCCTAGCGGGGGGACCTACGAGCAGTACTTC.

V gene TRBV9 combines with J gene TRBJ2-5, with D possibly being TRBD1 (5 bases). CDR3 length equals 15 residues. CDR1 SGDLS and CDR2 YYNGEE come from the germline V gene. Trimming took 4 bases from V and 1 from J, leaving 14 bases between them. The CDR3 bases are TGTGCCAGCAGCCCCCGACAGAGTCCCCAAGAGACCCAGTACTTC. Its protein is CASSPRQSPQETQYF.

This clone appeared once. V is TRBV18 and J is TRBJ1-5, with 10 nucleotides matching TRBD1. Trimming removed 4 bases from V and 2 bases from J; junction bases left unmatched: 5. The CDR3 length is 16 residues. The germline gives CDR1 KGHSH, CDR2 LQKENI. CDR3 region: CASSRGQGGGNQPQHF. The CDR3 DNA follows: TGTGCCAGCTCACGTGGACAGGGGGGCGGCAATCAGCCCCAGCATTTT.

This clone was seen once. The rearrangement joins TRBV9 to TRBJ1-6, with a weak D call TRBD1 (6 bases). This CDR3 region has 16 residues. In germline, CDR1 is SGDLS, CDR2 YYNGEE. The V end was cut by 4 bases, the J end by 7 bases, with 18 bases between. The CDR3 sequence is CASSLRPDSGNSPLHF. The CDR3 nucleotides read TGTGCCAGCAGCCTCAGGCCGGACAGCGGCAATTCACCCCTCCACTTT.

A single count supports this clone. The chain is built from TRBV7-9 and TRBJ2-4; weak D call: TRBD2 (5 bases). Germline V gives CDR1 SEHNR, CDR2 FQNEAQ (reference sequence). CDR3 length: 18 amino acids. The V and J ends lost 3 bases and 0 bases respectively, with 18 bases between them. The CDR3 nucleotides are TGTGCCAGCAGCTTTCTCCCGGCGGACTCAATAGCCAAAAACATTCAGTACTTC. It translates to CASSFLPADSIAKNIQYF.

The chain couples TRBV11-2 to TRBJ2-2; D is unresolved. This CDR3 has 14 amino acids. Germline assignment: CDR1 SGHAT and CDR2 FQNNGV. V was pared by 1 base and J by 1 base, with 4 bases between. The CDR3 reads CASSLGLNTGELFF. CDR3 DNA: TGTGCCAGCAGCTTAGGTCTGAACACCGGGGAGCTGTTTTTT.

The genes are TRBV2 and TRBJ1-2, with D unresolved. Germline CDR1 SNHLY, CDR2 FYNNEI. The CDR3 is 13 amino acids. V lost 6 bases and J lost 4, with 12 bases in between. The CDR3 is CASRDFRSYGYTF. In DNA, the CDR3 is TGTGCCAGCAGGGACTTTAGGAGCTATGGCTACACCTTC.

Regarding this clone: The junction differs from germline at one of its ends, possibly a read error. The chain couples TRBV5-1 to TRBJ2-7, with 9 bases aligning to TRBD1. Germline loops: CDR1 SGHRS, CDR2 YFSETQ. This CDR3 comprises 14 residues. Here the CDR3 reads CASSLDLGQGLSIF. CDR3 sequence (DNA): TGCGCCAGCAGCTTGGATCTGGGACAGGGACTCTCTATCTTC. Based on the CDR3 plus reference TRBV5-1 and TRBJ2-7, the full variable domain is KAGVTQTPRYLIKTRGQQVTLSCSPISGHRSVSWYQQTPGQGLQFLFEYFSETQRNKGNFPGRFSGRQFSNSRSEMNVSTLELGDSALYLCASSLDLGQGLSIFGPGTRLTVT.

This chain links TRBV11-1 with TRBJ1-6; tentatively, D is TRBD1 (6 bases). V was cut by 2 bases and J by 7 bases, with 12 bases left in between. The CDR3 is 15 amino acids. Germline V gene data show CDR1 as SGHAT and CDR2 as FQDESV (reference sequence). DNA of the CDR3: TGTGCCAGCAGCTTATTGGCAGGGGCCAATTCACCCCTCCACTTT. Its protein product is CASSLLAGANSPLHF.

The chain links TRBV4-2 to TRBJ2-7; 10 bases map to TRBD2. The CDR3 is 17 residues long. Per the germline V gene, CDR1 is LGHNA and CDR2 is YNFKEQ. V lost 0 bases and J lost 0; bases outside the gene matches: 5. The CDR3: CASSQDLVAGGSYEQYF. The CDR3 coding sequence is TGTGCCAGCAGCCAAGATTTGGTAGCGGGAGGCTCCTACGAGCAGTACTTC.

The chain combines TRBV25-1 with TRBJ2-1, with a possible D match to TRBD1 (5 bases). Between the trimmed V and J ends, which lost 8 bases and 6 bases, there was a span of 23 bases. The CDR3 is 16 amino acids. The V gene's germline CDR1 is MGHDK and CDR2 SYGVNS. CDR3 DNA: TGTGCCAGCGACGGATTAGGGGCCCCCTCGGGCAATGAGCAGTTCTTC. Residues: CASDGLGAPSGNEQFF. The variable domain in full, completed from reference TRBV25-1 and TRBJ2-1, reads EADIYQTPRYLVIGTGKKITLECSQTMGHDKMYWYQQDPGMELHLIHYSYGVNSTEKGDLSSESTVSRIRTEHFPLTLESARPSHTSQYLCASDGLGAPSGNEQFFGPGTRLTVL.